This TCR beta chain was documented in a study of T cells in Graves' hyperthyroidism and ophthalmopathy. Trimming cost V 1 base and J 5 bases, with 14 bases left between them. The CDR3 spans 15 residues. The V gene's germline CDR1 is MNHEY and CDR2 SMNVEV (reference sequence). This clonotype was found many times. RNA transcripts gave rise to amplified TCR beta CDR3 regions. Carried out on the TCR CDR3, a first-round RT-PCR used the HTBI primer set. A single record per CDR3 protein comes from TCRdb applying MiXCR to the multiplex PCR reads. The profile covers 400,000 to 600,000 distinct CDR3 sequences, with about 20% appearing a single time and about 25% taken by the ten largest.

The chain links TRBV27 to TRBJ1-1; no definite D call. This clonotype originated in a man between 18 and 35 years old with Graves' hyperthyroidism. The sequenced sample was blood. The CDR3 protein is CASSLLTGGGTEAFF. CDR3 nucleotide sequence: TGTGCCAGCAGTTTATTAACGGGCGGTGGGACTGAAGCTTTCTTT.